This section outlines one TCR beta chain sequence together with its context. Per the original data handling: Reference gene primer amplification in the assay estimated nucleated cell counts. Assay used: immunoSEQ multiplex PCR; TCRdb lists only in-frame clones, some missing. Clone size and V and J calls were adopted from that table, with D and trimming inferred from the DNA. The table shows 76,000 or so clones, with approximately 80% occurring only once. The sample originates from a study of blood T cell repertoires in COVID-19. Looking at the study overall: The United States, Italy and Spain supplied acute and convalescent COVID-19 samples. The cDNA or gDNA used as material had been derived from T cells, B-cell-depleted T cells, or PBMCs.

This CDR3 is built from 12 residues. Losses at the gene ends were 4 bases for V and 4 bases for J; bases not matched to a gene: 2. Per germline, CDR1 GTSNPN and CDR2 SVGIG (reference sequence). The material sequenced was peripheral blood. The rearrangement uses TRBV30 and TRBJ1-2, with 8 nucleotides matching TRBD1. The receptor's source is a man over 45 with acute or convalescent COVID-19. CDR3 region: CAWMDRAYGYTF. The CDR3 region has the DNA TGTGCCTGGATGGACAGGGCCTATGGCTACACCTTC. The entire variable domain, with the rest obtained from reference TRBV30 and TRBJ1-2, is as follows: SQTIHQWPATLVQPVGSPLSLECTVEGTSNPNLYWYRQAAGRGLQLLFYSVGIGQISSEVPQNLSASRPQDRQFILSSKKLLLSDSGFYLCAWMDRAYGYTFGSGTRLTVV.